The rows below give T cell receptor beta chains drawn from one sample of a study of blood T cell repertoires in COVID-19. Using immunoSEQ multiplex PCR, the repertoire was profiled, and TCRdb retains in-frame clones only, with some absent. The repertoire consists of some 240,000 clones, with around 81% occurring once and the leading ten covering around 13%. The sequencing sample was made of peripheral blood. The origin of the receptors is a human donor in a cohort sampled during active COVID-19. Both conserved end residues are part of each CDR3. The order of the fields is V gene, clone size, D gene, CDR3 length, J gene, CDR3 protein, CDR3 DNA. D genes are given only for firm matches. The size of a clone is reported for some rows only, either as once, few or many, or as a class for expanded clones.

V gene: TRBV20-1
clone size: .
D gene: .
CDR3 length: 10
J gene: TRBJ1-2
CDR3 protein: CSLTDYGYTF
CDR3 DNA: TGCAGCCTGACAGACTATGGCTACACCTTC

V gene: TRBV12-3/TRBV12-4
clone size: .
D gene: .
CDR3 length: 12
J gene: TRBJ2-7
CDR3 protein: CASSKVRDEQYF
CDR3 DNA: TGTGCCAGCAGTAAGGTTCGGGATGAGCAGTACTTC

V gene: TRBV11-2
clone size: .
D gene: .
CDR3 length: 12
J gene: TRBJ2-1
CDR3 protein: CASSPNRVWQFF
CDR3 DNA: TGTGCCAGCAGCCCTAACCGAGTTTGGCAGTTCTTC

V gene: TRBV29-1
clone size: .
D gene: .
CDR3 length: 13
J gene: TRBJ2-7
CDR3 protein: CSVDLESGREQYF
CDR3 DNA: TGCAGCGTTGATCTTGAGAGTGGGCGCGAGCAGTACTTC

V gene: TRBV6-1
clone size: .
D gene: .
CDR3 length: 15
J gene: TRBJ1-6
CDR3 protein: CASSEITGWRSPLHF
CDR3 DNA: TGTGCCAGCAGTGAAATCACAGGGTGGCGGTCACCCCTCCACTTT

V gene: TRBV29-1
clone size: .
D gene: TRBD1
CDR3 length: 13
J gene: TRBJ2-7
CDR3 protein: CSVSRTGGYEQYF
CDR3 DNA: TGCAGCGTTTCCAGGACAGGTGGTTACGAGCAGTACTTC

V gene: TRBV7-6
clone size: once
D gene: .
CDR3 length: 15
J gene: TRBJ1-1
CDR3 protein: CASSSLQGQNTEAFF
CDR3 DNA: TGTGCCAGCAGCTCCCTACAGGGACAGAACACTGAAGCTTTCTTT

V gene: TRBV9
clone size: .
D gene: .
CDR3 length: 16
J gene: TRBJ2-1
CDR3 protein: CASSVDEGLSYNEQFF
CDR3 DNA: TGTGCCAGCAGCGTAGACGAGGGCCTCTCCTACAATGAGCAGTTCTTC

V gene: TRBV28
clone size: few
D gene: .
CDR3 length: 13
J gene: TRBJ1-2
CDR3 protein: CASSDLLNYGYTF
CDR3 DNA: TGTGCCAGCTCCGATTTACTTAACTATGGCTACACCTTC

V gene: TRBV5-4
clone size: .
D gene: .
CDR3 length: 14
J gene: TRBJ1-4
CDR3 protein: CASSQDRFDEKLFF
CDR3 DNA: TGTGCCAGCAGCCAAGACAGGTTCGATGAAAAACTGTTTTTT

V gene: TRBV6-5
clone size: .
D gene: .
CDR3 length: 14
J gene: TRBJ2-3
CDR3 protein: CASSYSTVTDTQYF
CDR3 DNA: TGTGCCAGCAGTTACTCAACTGTTACAGATACGCAGTATTTT

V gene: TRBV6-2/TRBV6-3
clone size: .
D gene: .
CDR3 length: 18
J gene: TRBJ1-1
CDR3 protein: CASSYSGLRVFRRTEAFF
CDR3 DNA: TGTGCCAGCAGTTACTCGGGACTCAGGGTATTTCGGAGGACTGAAGCTTTCTTT

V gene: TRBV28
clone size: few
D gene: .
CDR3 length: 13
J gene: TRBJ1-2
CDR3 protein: CASRLTTVDGYTF
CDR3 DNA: TGTGCCAGCAGGCTGACCACAGTGGATGGCTACACCTTC

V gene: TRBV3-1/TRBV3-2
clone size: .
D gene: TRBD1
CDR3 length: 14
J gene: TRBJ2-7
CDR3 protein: CASSQGQGPYEQYF
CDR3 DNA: TGTGCCAGCAGCCAGGGACAGGGACCCTACGAGCAGTACTTC

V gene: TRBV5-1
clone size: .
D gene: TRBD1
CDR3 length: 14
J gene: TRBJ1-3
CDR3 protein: CASSQTGTGNTIYF
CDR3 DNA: TGCGCCAGCAGCCAGACAGGGACCGGAAACACCATATATTTT

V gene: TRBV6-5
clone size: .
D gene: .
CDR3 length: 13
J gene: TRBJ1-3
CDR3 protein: CASSYGSGNTIYF
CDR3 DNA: TGTGCCAGCAGTTACGGCAGTGGAAACACCATATATTTT

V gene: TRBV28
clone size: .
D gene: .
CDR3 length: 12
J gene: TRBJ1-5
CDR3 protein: CASNNGGKPQHF
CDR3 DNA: TGTGCCAGCAATAACGGGGGTAAACCCCAGCATTTT

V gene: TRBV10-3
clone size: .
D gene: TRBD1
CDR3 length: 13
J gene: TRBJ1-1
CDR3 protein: CATSDRSDTEAFF
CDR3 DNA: TGTGCCACTTCGGACAGGTCCGACACTGAAGCTTTCTTT

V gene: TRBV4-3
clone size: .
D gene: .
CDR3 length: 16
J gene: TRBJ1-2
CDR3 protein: CASSQVATLPNYGYTF
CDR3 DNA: TGCGCCAGCAGCCAAGTAGCGACTCTCCCCAACTATGGCTACACCTTC

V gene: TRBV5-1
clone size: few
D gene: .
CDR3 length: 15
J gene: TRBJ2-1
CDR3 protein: CASSLGPGEVNEQFF
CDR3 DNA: TGCGCCAGCAGCTTGGGGCCAGGGGAAGTCAATGAGCAGTTCTTC

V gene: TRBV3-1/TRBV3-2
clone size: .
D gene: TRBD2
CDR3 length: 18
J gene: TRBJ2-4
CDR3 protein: CASSHLSGGLLAKNIQYF
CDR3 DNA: TGTGCCAGCAGCCACCTCAGCGGGGGACTACTAGCCAAAAACATTCAGTACTTC

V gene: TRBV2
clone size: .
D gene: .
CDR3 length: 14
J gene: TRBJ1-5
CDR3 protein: CASSDEGMGQPQHF
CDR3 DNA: TGTGCCAGCAGTGACGAGGGAATGGGTCAGCCCCAGCATTTT

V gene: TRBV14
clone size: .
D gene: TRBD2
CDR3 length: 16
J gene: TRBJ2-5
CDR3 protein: CASTTGALAGQETQYF
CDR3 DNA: TGTGCCAGCACCACCGGAGCCCTAGCGGGACAGGAGACCCAGTACTTC

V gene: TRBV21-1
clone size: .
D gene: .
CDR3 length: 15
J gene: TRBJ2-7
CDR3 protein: CASSKGGGVTYEQYF
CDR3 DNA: TGTGCCAGCAGCAAAGGGGGAGGAGTTACCTACGAGCAGTACTTC

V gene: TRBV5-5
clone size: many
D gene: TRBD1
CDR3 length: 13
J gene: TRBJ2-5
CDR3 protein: CASSLTGDGAQYF
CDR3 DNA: TGTGCCAGCAGCTTGACAGGGGACGGGGCCCAGTACTTC

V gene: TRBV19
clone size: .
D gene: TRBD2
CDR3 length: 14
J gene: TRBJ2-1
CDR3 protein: CASLAGTDYNEQFF
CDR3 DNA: TGTGCCAGTCTAGCGGGGACAGACTACAATGAGCAGTTCTTC

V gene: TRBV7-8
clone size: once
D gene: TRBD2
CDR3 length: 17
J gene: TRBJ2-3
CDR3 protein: CASSPGLAGGPVDTQYF
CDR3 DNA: TGTGCCAGCAGCCCTGGACTAGCGGGAGGGCCGGTAGATACGCAGTATTTT

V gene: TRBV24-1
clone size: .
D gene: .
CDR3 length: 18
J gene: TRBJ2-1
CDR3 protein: CATSDLNSGEGIYNEQFF
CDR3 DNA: TGTGCCACCAGTGATTTAAATTCAGGGGAAGGTATTTACAATGAGCAGTTCTTC

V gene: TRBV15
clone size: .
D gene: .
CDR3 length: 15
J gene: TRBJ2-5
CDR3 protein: CATSPRPPQRETQYF
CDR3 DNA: TGTGCCACCAGTCCGCGCCCCCCGCAGAGGGAGACCCAGTACTTC

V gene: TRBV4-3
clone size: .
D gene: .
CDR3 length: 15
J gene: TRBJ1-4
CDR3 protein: CASSQDVTGSEKLFF
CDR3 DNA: TGCGCCAGCAGCCAAGATGTGACAGGATCTGAAAAACTGTTTTTT

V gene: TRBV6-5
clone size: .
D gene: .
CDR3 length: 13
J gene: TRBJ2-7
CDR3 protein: CASTTSLTGEQYF
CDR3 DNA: TGTGCCAGCACCACCTCTTTGACAGGCGAGCAGTACTTC

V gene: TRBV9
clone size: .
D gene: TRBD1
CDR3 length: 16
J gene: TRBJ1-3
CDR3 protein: CASSVGQGAFGNTIYF
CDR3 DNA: TGTGCCAGCAGCGTAGGACAGGGGGCATTTGGAAACACCATATATTTT

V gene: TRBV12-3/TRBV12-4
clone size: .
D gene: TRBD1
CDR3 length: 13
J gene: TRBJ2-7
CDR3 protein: CASSRDRGYEQYF
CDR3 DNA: TGTGCCAGCAGCCGGGACAGGGGCTACGAGCAGTACTTC

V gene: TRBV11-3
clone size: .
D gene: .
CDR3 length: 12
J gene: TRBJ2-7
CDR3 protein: CATRERGNEQYF
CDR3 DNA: TGTGCCACCCGGGAGAGGGGAAACGAGCAGTACTTC

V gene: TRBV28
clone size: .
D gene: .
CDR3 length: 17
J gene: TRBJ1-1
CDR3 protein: CASSLVPGSVMNTEAFF
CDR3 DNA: TGTGCCAGCAGTTTAGTCCCAGGGTCCGTCATGAACACTGAAGCTTTCTTT

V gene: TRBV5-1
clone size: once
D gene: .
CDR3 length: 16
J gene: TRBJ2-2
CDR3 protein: CASSLKFNGYTGELFF
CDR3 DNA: TGCGCCAGCAGCTTGAAGTTCAACGGTTACACCGGGGAGCTGTTTTTT

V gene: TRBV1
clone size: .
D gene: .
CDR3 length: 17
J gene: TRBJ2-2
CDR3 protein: CTSSPPTSGRNTGELFF
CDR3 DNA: TGCACCAGCAGCCCCCCAACTAGCGGGAGGAACACCGGGGAGCTGTTTTTT

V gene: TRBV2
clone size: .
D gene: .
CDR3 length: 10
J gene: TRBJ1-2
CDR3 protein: CASSPDGYTF
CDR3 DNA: TGTGCCAGCAGTCCAGATGGCTACACCTTC

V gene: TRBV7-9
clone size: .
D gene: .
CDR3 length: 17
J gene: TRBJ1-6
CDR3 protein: CASSLGERSSYNSPLHF
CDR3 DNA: TGTGCCAGCAGCTTAGGAGAGCGGAGCTCCTATAATTCACCCCTCCACTTT

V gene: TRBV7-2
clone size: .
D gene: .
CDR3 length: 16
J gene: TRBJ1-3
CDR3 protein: CASSPPQGSGGNTIYF
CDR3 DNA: TGTGCCAGCAGCCCCCCCCAGGGGTCGGGGGGAAACACCATATATTTT

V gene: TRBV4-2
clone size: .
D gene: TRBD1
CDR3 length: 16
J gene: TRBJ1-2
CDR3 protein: CASSQEASGQGGGYTF
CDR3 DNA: TGTGCCAGCAGCCAAGAGGCGTCGGGACAGGGGGGCGGCTACACCTTC

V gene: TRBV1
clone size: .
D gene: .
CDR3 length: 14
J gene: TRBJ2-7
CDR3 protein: CTSSWTNNTYEQYF
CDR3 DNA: TGCACCAGCAGCTGGACTAACAACACCTACGAGCAGTACTTC

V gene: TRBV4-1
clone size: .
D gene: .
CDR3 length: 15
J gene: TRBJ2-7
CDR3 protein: CASSQERDSSYEQYF
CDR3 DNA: TGCGCCAGCAGCCAAGAGCGGGACAGCTCCTACGAGCAGTACTTC

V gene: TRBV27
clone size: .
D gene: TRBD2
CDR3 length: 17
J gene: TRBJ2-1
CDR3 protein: CASSSREGAGSYNEQFF
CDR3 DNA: TGTGCCAGCAGCTCGCGGGAGGGGGCGGGATCGTACAATGAGCAGTTCTTC

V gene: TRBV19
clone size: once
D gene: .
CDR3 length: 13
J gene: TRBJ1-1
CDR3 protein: CASSTQVNTEAFF
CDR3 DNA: TGTGCCAGTAGTACACAGGTGAACACTGAAGCTTTCTTT

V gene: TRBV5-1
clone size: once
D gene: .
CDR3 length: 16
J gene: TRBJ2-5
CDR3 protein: CASSLGGASFGETQYF
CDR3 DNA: TGCGCCAGCAGCTTGGGGGGAGCCTCTTTTGGGGAGACCCAGTACTTC

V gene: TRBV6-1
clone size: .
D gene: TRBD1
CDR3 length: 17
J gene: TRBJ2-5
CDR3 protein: CASSEFPGQGTGETQYF
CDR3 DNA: TGTGCCAGCAGTGAATTTCCGGGACAGGGGACCGGGGAGACCCAGTACTTC

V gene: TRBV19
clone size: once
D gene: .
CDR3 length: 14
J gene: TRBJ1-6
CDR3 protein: CATSERGYNSPLHF
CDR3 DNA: TGTGCCACCTCCGAGCGGGGTTACAATTCACCCCTCCACTTT

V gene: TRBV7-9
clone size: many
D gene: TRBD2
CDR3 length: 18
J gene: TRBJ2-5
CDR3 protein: CASSLLSRASGRKETQYF
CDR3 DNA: TGTGCCAGCAGCTTACTGAGTAGGGCTAGCGGGAGGAAAGAGACCCAGTACTTC

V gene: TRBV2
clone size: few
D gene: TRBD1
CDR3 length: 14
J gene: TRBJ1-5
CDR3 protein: CASSGQGPNQPQHF
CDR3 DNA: TGTGCCAGCAGTGGACAGGGTCCCAATCAGCCCCAGCATTTT

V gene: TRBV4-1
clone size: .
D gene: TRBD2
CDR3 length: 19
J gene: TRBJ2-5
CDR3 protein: CASSQDFAGGGGLRETQYF
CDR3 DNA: TGCGCCAGCAGCCAAGATTTTGCGGGCGGCGGGGGGTTGAGGGAGACCCAGTACTTC

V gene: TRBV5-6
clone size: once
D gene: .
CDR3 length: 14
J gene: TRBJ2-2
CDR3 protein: CASSPTGNTGELFF
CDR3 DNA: TGTGCCAGCAGCCCGACAGGGAACACCGGGGAGCTGTTTTTT